The 15 T cell receptor beta chains given below trace back to one sample, sequenced in a study of blood T cell repertoires in COVID-19. TCRdb keeps only in-frame clones here, not all; method: immunoSEQ multiplex PCR. Among 200,000 to 250,000 clones listed, roughly 84% were seen once. Material: peripheral blood. These receptors came from a woman aged 60-75 years with acute or convalescent COVID-19.

This chain joins TRBV18 and TRBJ1-1, with no clear D. The germline V and J ends were trimmed by 4 bases and 3 bases, with 9 bases remaining between them. This CDR3 has 13 residues. Germline lookup yields CDR1 KGHSH and CDR2 LQKENI. CDR3 nucleotides: TGTGCCAGCTCACGGGAGGTTGACACTGAAGCTTTCTTT. It is translated as CASSREVDTEAFF.

In its sample, this clone was seen a few times. The chain is built from TRBV6-5 and TRBJ1-5, with TRBD1 as a possible D gene (5 bases). The germline V and J ends were trimmed by 6 bases and 4 bases, with 10 bases remaining between them. Germline CDR1 MNHEY, CDR2 SVGAGI. This CDR3 spans 13 amino acids. The CDR3 nucleotides read TGTGCCAGCAGGACAGCCTATAATCAGCCCCAGCATTTT. Amino acid sequence: CASRTAYNQPQHF.

The V gene is TRBV7-9, the J gene TRBJ1-2; possibly TRBD1 for D (5 bases). CDR3 length: 15 amino acids. V was trimmed by 6 bases and J by 2 bases, leaving 16 bases between them. CDR1 is SEHNR, CDR2 FQNEAQ, per germline (reference sequence). CDR3: CASSSGTAGNYGYTF. The CDR3 nucleotides read TGTGCCAGCAGTTCCGGGACTGCCGGAAACTATGGCTACACCTTC.

This chain links TRBV11-2 with TRBJ2-5, with 7 bases fitting TRBD2. CDR3 length: 13 amino acids. CDR1 and CDR2 (germline): SGHAT, FQNNGV. V was clipped by 5 bases and J by 5 bases; unmatched bases: 5. The chain's CDR3 is CASSRSGPETQYF. The CDR3 DNA reads TGTGCCAGCAGCCGTAGCGGGCCCGAGACCCAGTACTTC.

The rearrangement uses TRBV7-2 and TRBJ1-2; no clear D gene. The CDR3 is 16 amino acids. Germline CDR1 reads SGHTA; CDR2 reads FQGNSA. Trimming stripped 2 bases from V and 6 bases from J, with 19 bases between. The CDR3 reads CASSLSWERPIDGYTF. For the CDR3, the DNA is TGTGCCAGCAGCTTAAGCTGGGAGCGGCCTATCGATGGCTACACCTTC.

The chain is built from TRBV10-3 and TRBJ2-6, with TRBD1 as a possible D gene (6 bases). CDR1 ENHRY and CDR2 SYGVKD come from the germline V gene. V was shortened by 6 bases and J by 0 bases, with 21 bases between the two germline ends. CDR3 length: 19 amino acids. The CDR3: CAIRDDRFPLSSGANVLTF. The CDR3 coding sequence is TGTGCCATCAGAGATGACAGGTTTCCCCTCTCCTCTGGGGCCAACGTCCTGACTTTC.

The chain combines TRBV10-3 with TRBJ2-5; possible D gene TRBD1, 6 bases. The germline V gene has CDR1 ENHRY and CDR2 SYGVKD. The CDR3 extends over 15 amino acids. Trimming stripped 0 bases from V and 1 base from J, with 9 bases between. The CDR3 region is CAISESVGGQETQYF. In DNA form, the CDR3 reads TGTGCCATCAGTGAGTCGGTAGGGGGCCAAGAGACCCAGTACTTC.

V and J are TRBV7-8 and TRBJ1-2; the D gene is possibly TRBD1 (5 bases). The CDR3 extends over 14 amino acids. V lost 5 bases to trimming and J lost 4 bases, with 14 bases between them. Germline V gives CDR1 SGHVS, CDR2 FQNEAQ. CDR3 in DNA: TGTGCCAGCAGCCTCGCCGAAGGGGTCTATGGCTACACCTTC. This codes for CASSLAEGVYGYTF.

The gene calls are TRBV5-4 and TRBJ2-7, with D tentatively TRBD2 (6 bases). Trimming removed 4 bases at V and 6 bases at J, with 17 bases between. Germline V gene lookup returns CDR1 SGHNT and CDR2 YYREEE (reference sequence). This CDR3 contains 14 residues. Here the CDR3 DNA reads TGTGCCAGCAGCCATAAGATGGGGGGAAGCGAGCAGTACTTC. Translated, it gives CASSHKMGGSEQYF.

This sequence joins TRBV9 and TRBJ2-3, with D perhaps TRBD2 (5 bases). V lost 0 bases, J lost 1 base, and 12 bases lay in between. This CDR3 has 16 residues. Germline CDR1 SGDLS, CDR2 YYNGEE. The CDR3 sequence: CASSVEASHGTDTQYF. The CDR3 nucleotides are TGTGCCAGCAGCGTAGAAGCTAGCCATGGCACAGATACGCAGTATTTT.

This clone was seen a handful of times. The rearrangement joins TRBV6-1 to TRBJ1-2, with 7 bases fitting TRBD1. Germline CDR1 is MNHNS and CDR2 is SASEGT. Trimming removed 2 bases from V and 6 bases from J; junction bases left unmatched: 6. This CDR3 spans 14 amino acids. The CDR3, as DNA: TGTGCCAGCAGTGAAATATTCAGGGGGAATGGCTACACCTTC. It specifies CASSEIFRGNGYTF.

V usage is TRBV28 and J usage is TRBJ1-2; weak D call: TRBD1 (6 bases). The ends were cut back, 9 bases at V and 1 base at J, with 12 bases in the middle. CDR1 MDHEN and CDR2 SYDVKM come from the germline V gene. The CDR3 runs 13 residues. CDR3: CASGDILNYGYTF. CDR3 bases: TGTGCCAGTGGGGACATCCTTAACTATGGCTACACCTTC.

Only one count was recorded for this clone. CDR3 sequence reads: CAWSVAGGANEKLFF. In nucleotides, the CDR3 is TGTGCCTGGAGTGTAGCCGGGGGAGCTAATGAAAAACTGTTTTTT. V usage is TRBV30 and J usage is TRBJ1-4; a weak D match, TRBD1 (5 bases). Trimming removed 0 bases from V and 3 bases from J, with 11 bases in between. CDR1 and CDR2 from the germline V gene are GTSNPN and SVGIG (reference sequence). This CDR3 region has 15 residues.

The rearrangement joins TRBV29-1 to TRBJ1-1; 7 bases fit TRBD1. The germline CDR1 and CDR2 sequences are SQVTM and ANQGSEA. The junction had 10 bases not matched to a gene; V was cut back by 4 bases and J by 8 bases. The CDR3 is made up of 13 amino acids. The DNA of the CDR3 is TGCAGCGTTGCTGTGACAGGGACTTTCGAAGCTTTCTTT. As protein: CSVAVTGTFEAFF.

The table lists this clone with a few counts. The chain recombines TRBV13 with TRBJ2-1; 16 positions agree with TRBD2. The CDR3 covers 16 residues. Germline CDR1 PRHDT, CDR2 FYEKMQ (reference sequence). Trimming cost V 4 bases and J 7 bases; bases outside gene matches: 4. CDR3 in amino acids: CASSSGLAGGRNEQFF. CDR3 in DNA: TGTGCCAGCAGCTCGGGACTAGCGGGGGGGCGTAATGAGCAGTTCTTC.